These 26 T cell receptor beta chains were all obtained from the same sample, sequenced in a study of T cell responses to AZD1222 COVID-19 vaccine listed by TCRdb under 2021. What the time point label conveys for this sample: baseline before first vaccination. The receptor library was made with the immunoSEQ multiplex PCR assay. Imported from immuneACCESS, the table was reduced by TCRdb to in-frame sequences with V and J called. These copies leave out some clones; in studies compared against another copy, an unresolved V gene accounts for under half, and the cause of the remainder is not known. A total of roughly 160,000 clones appear in this sample, 85% to 95% of them only once. The ten largest clonotypes hold about 0.9% of the sample. The sample here was peripheral blood, taken on day 0 of AZD1222 vaccination. The receptor source for this set is an adult in good health.

CDR3 in DNA: TGCGCCAGCAGTGCCGGCCAACAGAACACCGGGGAGCTGTTTTTT. It yields the protein CASSAGQQNTGELFF. The J gene is TRBJ2-2, the V gene TRBV5-1; D gene unclear. Germline V gives CDR1 SGHRS, CDR2 YFSETQ. CDR3 length equals 15 residues. Trimming pared 5 bases from V and 1 base from J, leaving 12 bases between.

The rearrangement uses TRBV6-5 and TRBJ2-7, with TRBD2 matching over 10 bases. The CDR3 consists of 15 residues. The V gene's germline CDR1 is MNHEY and CDR2 SVGAGI. Trimming removed 10 bases from V and 1 base from J; junction bases left unmatched: 10. The CDR3 region is CATAWGSGGSYEQYF. CDR3 nucleotides: TGTGCCACCGCTTGGGGTAGCGGGGGGTCCTACGAGCAGTACTTC.

V usage is TRBV18 and J usage is TRBJ1-2; D unclear. Trimming took 3 bases from V and 4 from J, leaving 15 bases between them. The CDR3 length is 15 residues. Germline V lookup: CDR1 KGHSH, CDR2 LQKENI. The CDR3, as DNA: TGTGCCAGCTCACCGGATCCGACACATACCTATGGCTACACCTTC. Translating it yields CASSPDPTHTYGYTF.

V is TRBV12-3 or TRBV12-4 and J is TRBJ2-7; D gene uncertain. Trimming took off 7 bases at V and 0 bases at J, with 10 bases between the two ends. This CDR3 contains 13 residues. CDR3 DNA sequence: TGTGCCAGCAAACATACCTCCTCCTACGAGCAGTACTTC. Translation gives CASKHTSSYEQYF.

This rearrangement joins TRBV9 to TRBJ2-7; D ambiguous. V was shortened by 4 bases and J by 5 bases, with 13 bases between the two germline ends. CDR1 SGDLS and CDR2 YYNGEE come from the germline V gene. This CDR3 contains 13 residues. The CDR3 here is CASSLDLSNEQYF. The CDR3 DNA reads TGTGCCAGCAGCCTAGACTTATCTAACGAGCAGTACTTC. The whole variable domain, remainder taken from reference TRBV9 and TRBJ2-7, is DSGVTQTPKHLITATGQRVTLRCSPRSGDLSVYWYQQSLDQGLQFLIQYYNGEERAKGNILERFSAQQFPDLHSELNLSSLELGDSALYFCASSLDLSNEQYFGPGTRLTVT.

This clone was observed once. J is TRBJ1-2 and V is TRBV19, with 7 bases lining up with TRBD1. The CDR3 contains 15 residues. The ends lost 3 bases at V and 6 bases at J; junction bases unmatched: 10. The V gene's germline CDR1 is LNHDA and CDR2 SQIVND (reference sequence). CDR3 protein: CASSILSGQLHGYTF. The CDR3 nucleotides are TGTGCCAGTAGTATTCTGTCGGGACAGCTTCATGGCTACACCTTC.

J is TRBJ2-1 and V is TRBV5-1; D is perhaps TRBD1 (7 bases). V was clipped by 1 base and J by 6 bases, with 23 bases between them. The germline gives CDR1 SGHRS, CDR2 YFSETQ. This CDR3 region has 18 residues. The CDR3 DNA is TGCGCCAGCAGCTTGACCAGGGGGTTAACGCGGGGCGGCAATGAGCAGTTCTTC. Its translation is CASSLTRGLTRGGNEQFF.

The V gene is TRBV27, the J gene TRBJ1-2, with 9 bases matching TRBD1. Trimming took 5 bases from V and 4 from J; bases not matched to a gene: 5. The CDR3 contains 14 residues. The germline CDR1 and CDR2 sequences are MNHEY and SMNVEV (reference sequence). The CDR3 bases are TGTGCCAGCAGTGGGGGGACAGGGCGCTATGGCTACACCTTC. It codes for CASSGGTGRYGYTF.

This clone appeared a single time. This chain uses TRBV30 with TRBJ2-3, with D perhaps matching TRBD1 (6 bases). Germline V gene data show CDR1 as GTSNPN and CDR2 as SVGIG (reference sequence). V was trimmed by 2 bases and J by 3 bases, leaving 9 bases between them. CDR3 size: 13 residues. The CDR3: CAWSNRVTDTQYF. Here the CDR3 DNA reads TGTGCCTGGAGTAACAGGGTAACAGATACGCAGTATTTT.

This clone was seen a single time. Written as DNA, the CDR3 is TGTGCCAGCTCATCGCTTGGGGGGGGTGAACAGCCCCAGCATTTT. This sequence encodes CASSSLGGGEQPQHF. V gene TRBV18 combines with J gene TRBJ1-5, with D perhaps matching TRBD1 (5 bases). Germline CDR1 reads KGHSH; CDR2 reads LQKENI. This CDR3 comprises 15 residues. Trimming took off 5 bases at V and 7 bases at J, with 18 bases between the two ends.

The CDR3 DNA follows: TGTGCCAGCAGTTTACCCCAGGGAGGAGAGACCCAGTACTTC. Translation gives CASSLPQGGETQYF. This chain joins TRBV28 and TRBJ2-5; possibly TRBD2 for D (6 bases). The CDR3 sequence is 14 residues long. Per the germline V gene, CDR1 is MDHEN and CDR2 is SYDVKM. Trimming removed 2 bases from V and 4 bases from J, with 11 bases in between.

This chain connects TRBV6-6 to TRBJ2-7; perhaps TRBD1 as D (5 bases). V was shortened by 10 bases and J by 7 bases, with 11 bases between the two germline ends. Germline V lookup: CDR1 MNHNY, CDR2 SVGAGI (reference sequence). The CDR3 consists of 10 residues. The CDR3 is CATQGNEQYF. The CDR3 bases are TGTGCCACCCAGGGAAATGAGCAGTACTTC.

The rearrangement uses TRBV7-3 and TRBJ1-1; D is perhaps TRBD1 (5 bases). The CDR3 is 14 residues long. V lost 2 bases, J lost 3 bases, and 10 bases lay in between. Germline V CDR1 and CDR2: SGHTA, FQGTGA. The CDR3 sequence is CASSLSGGDTEAFF. CDR3 coding DNA: TGTGCCAGCAGCTTATCCGGGGGAGACACTGAAGCTTTCTTT.

The chain links TRBV21-1 to TRBJ2-2. TRBV21-1 is a pseudogene locus. CDR3 length: 13 residues. The CDR3 spells CASSKEGRRELFF. DNA for the CDR3: TGTGCCAGCAGCAAAGAGGGACGTCGGGAGCTGTTTTTT.

This clone appeared a single time. The genes are TRBV4-1 and TRBJ1-2; a weak D match, TRBD1 (6 bases). This CDR3 spans 20 amino acids. Germline V CDR1 and CDR2: MGHRA, YSYEKL. Trimming stripped 0 bases from V and 4 bases from J, with 27 bases between. CDR3 region: CASSQERFAGAPDGGYGYTF. Here the CDR3 DNA reads TGCGCCAGCAGCCAAGAAAGATTCGCGGGGGCGCCTGATGGAGGCTATGGCTACACCTTC.

The chain links TRBV10-2 to TRBJ1-1; TRBD1 aligns across 7 bases. CDR1 is WSHSY and CDR2 is SAAADI in the germline V gene. The CDR3 is made up of 14 amino acids. Unmatched junction bases numbered 4, after V lost 2 bases and J lost 4 bases. The CDR3 sequence is CASSEPGQSTEAFF. The CDR3 DNA is TGCGCCAGCAGTGAGCCGGGACAGTCCACTGAAGCTTTCTTT.

This clone appeared a single time. The rearrangement joins TRBV30 to TRBJ1-5; 8 bases are a match to TRBD1. The CDR3 spans 13 residues. V lost 5 bases to trimming and J lost 5 bases; unmatched junction nucleotides: 5. In germline, CDR1 is GTSNPN, CDR2 SVGIG (reference sequence). This chain's CDR3 is CAWGQGVDQPQHF. As DNA, the CDR3 is TGTGCCTGGGGACAGGGAGTGGATCAGCCCCAGCATTTT.

V is TRBV7-9 and J is TRBJ1-6; D remains ambiguous. V was pared by 3 bases and J by 8 bases, with 11 bases between. The CDR3 spans 14 residues. Germline CDR1 SEHNR, CDR2 FQNEAQ (reference sequence). The CDR3 sequence: CASSLGFEYSPLHF. The CDR3 DNA is TGTGCCAGCAGCTTGGGATTCGAGTATTCACCCCTCCACTTT. The full variable domain, completed using reference TRBV7-9 and TRBJ1-6, is DTGVSQNPRHKITKRGQNVTFRCDPISEHNRLYWYRQTLGQGPEFLTYFQNEAQLEKSRLLSDRFSAERPKGSFSTLEIQRTEQGDSAMYLCASSLGFEYSPLHFGNGTRLTVT.

V usage is TRBV4-1 and J usage is TRBJ1-2; no definite D call. The germline V gene has CDR1 MGHRA and CDR2 YSYEKL. There are 14 residues in the CDR3. V lost 0 bases and J lost 4, with 9 bases in between. CDR3 protein: CASSQETNFYGYTF. In DNA form, the CDR3 reads TGCGCCAGCAGCCAAGAAACTAACTTCTATGGCTACACCTTC.

V and J are TRBV5-1 and TRBJ2-7; D possibly corresponds to TRBD2 (6 bases). The V gene lost 0 bases and the J gene lost 0 bases, with 10 bases spanning the gap. CDR3 length: 15 residues. Germline CDR1 and CDR2: SGHRS and YFSETQ. CDR3 sequence (DNA): TGCGCCAGCAGCTTGGGGGCGGGGCGCTCCTACGAGCAGTACTTC. It yields the protein CASSLGAGRSYEQYF.

V usage is TRBV7-2 and J usage is TRBJ2-5; maybe TRBD2 (5 bases). The germline V and J ends were trimmed by 5 bases and 1 base, with 11 bases remaining between them. The CDR3 loop spans 14 amino acids. Germline CDR1 is SGHTA and CDR2 is FQGNSA. This chain's CDR3 is CASSPRGSQETQYF. The CDR3, as DNA: TGTGCCAGCAGCCCCCGGGGTAGCCAAGAGACCCAGTACTTC.

The rearrangement links TRBV6-5 to TRBJ1-2, with 9 bases that match TRBD1. The CDR3 totals 14 residues. V gave up 7 bases and J gave up 8 bases; unmatched junction bases: 11. The germline V gene encodes CDR1 MNHEY and CDR2 SVGAGI. Here the CDR3 DNA reads TGTGCCAGCACCCGAGGTGGGACAGGGCCCGGCTACACCTTC. This codes for CASTRGGTGPGYTF.

J is TRBJ1-6 and V is TRBV7-9; the D gene is possibly TRBD1 (6 bases). CDR3 length equals 15 residues. The germline gives CDR1 SEHNR, CDR2 FQNEAQ (reference sequence). With 1 base removed from V and 10 bases from J, the gap between germline ends came to 14 bases. The CDR3 reads CASSLGGTQGSPLHF. The CDR3 region has the DNA TGTGCCAGCAGCTTAGGTGGGACACAGGGCTCACCCCTCCACTTT.

The chain carries TRBV7-6 and TRBJ1-2; 11 nucleotides align to TRBD1. Losses at the gene ends were 5 bases for V and 7 bases for J; bases not matched to a gene: 9. This CDR3 has 15 residues. Per the germline V gene, CDR1 is SGHVS and CDR2 is FNYEAQ. CDR3: CASSAGQGGLGGYTF. The DNA for the CDR3 is TGTGCCAGCAGCGCGGGACAGGGGGGATTGGGTGGCTACACCTTC. Filled out from reference TRBV7-6 and TRBJ1-2, the complete variable domain reads GAGVSQSPRYKVTKRGQDVALRCDPISGHVSLYWYRQALGQGPEFLTYFNYEAQQDKSGLPNDRFSAERPEGSISTLTIQRTEQRDSAMYRCASSAGQGGLGGYTFGSGTRLTVV.

This chain uses TRBV6-5 with TRBJ1-2; a possible D gene is TRBD1 (6 bases). Trimming took off 2 bases at V and 4 bases at J, with 14 bases between the two ends. This CDR3 region has 15 residues. Germline CDR1 and CDR2: MNHEY and SVGAGI. CDR3 region: CASSYAPGGFYGYTF. CDR3 DNA sequence: TGTGCCAGCAGTTACGCCCCTGGGGGCTTCTATGGCTACACCTTC.

The chain combines TRBV2 with TRBJ1-6, with TRBD1 matching over 7 bases. The CDR3 covers 16 residues. The V and J ends lost 9 bases and 6 bases, in that order; junction bases with no gene match: 14. Germline loops: CDR1 SNHLY, CDR2 FYNNEI. The chain's CDR3 is CARSTTTQGTNSPLHF. The CDR3 bases are TGTGCCAGATCCACTACTACACAGGGGACTAATTCACCCCTCCACTTT.